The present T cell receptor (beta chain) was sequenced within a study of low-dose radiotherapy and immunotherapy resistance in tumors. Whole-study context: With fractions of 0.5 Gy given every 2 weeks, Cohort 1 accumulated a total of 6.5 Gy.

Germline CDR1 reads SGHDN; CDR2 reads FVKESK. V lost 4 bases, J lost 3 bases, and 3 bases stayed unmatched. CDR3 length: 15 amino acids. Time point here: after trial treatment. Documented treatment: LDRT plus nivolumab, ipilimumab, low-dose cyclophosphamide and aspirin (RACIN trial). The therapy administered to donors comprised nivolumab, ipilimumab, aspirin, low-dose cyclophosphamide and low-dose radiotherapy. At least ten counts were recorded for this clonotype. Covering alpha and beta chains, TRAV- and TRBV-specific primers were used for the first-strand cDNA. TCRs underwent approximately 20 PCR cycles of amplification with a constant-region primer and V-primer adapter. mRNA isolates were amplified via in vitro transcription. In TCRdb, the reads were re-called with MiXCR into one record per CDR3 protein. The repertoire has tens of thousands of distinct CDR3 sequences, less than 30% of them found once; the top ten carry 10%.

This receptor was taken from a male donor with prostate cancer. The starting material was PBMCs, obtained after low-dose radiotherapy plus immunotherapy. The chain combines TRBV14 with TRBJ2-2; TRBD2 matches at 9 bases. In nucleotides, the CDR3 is TGTGCCAGCAGCCCGAGCGGGAGGTACACCGGGGAGCTGTTTTTT. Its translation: CASSPSGRYTGELFF.